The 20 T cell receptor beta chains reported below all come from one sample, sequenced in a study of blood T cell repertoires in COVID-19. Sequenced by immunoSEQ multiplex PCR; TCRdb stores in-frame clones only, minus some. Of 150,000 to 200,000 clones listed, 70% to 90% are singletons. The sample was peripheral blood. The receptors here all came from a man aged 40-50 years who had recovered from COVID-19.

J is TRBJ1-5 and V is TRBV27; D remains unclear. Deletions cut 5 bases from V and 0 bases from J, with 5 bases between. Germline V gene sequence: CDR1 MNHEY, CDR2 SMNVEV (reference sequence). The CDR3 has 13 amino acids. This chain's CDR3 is CASSPHSNQPQHF. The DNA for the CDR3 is TGTGCCAGCAGTCCCCATAGCAATCAGCCCCAGCATTTT.

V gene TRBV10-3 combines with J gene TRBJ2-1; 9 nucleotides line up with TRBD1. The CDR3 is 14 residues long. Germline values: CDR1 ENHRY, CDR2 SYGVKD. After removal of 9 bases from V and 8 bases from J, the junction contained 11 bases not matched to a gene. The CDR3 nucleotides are TGTGCCATAAATCCGGGACAGGGTAGGGATGAGCAGTTCTTC. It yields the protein CAINPGQGRDEQFF.

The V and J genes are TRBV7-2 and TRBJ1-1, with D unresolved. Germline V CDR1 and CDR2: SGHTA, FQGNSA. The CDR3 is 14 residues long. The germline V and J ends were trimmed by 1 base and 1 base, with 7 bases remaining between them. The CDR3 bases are TGTGCCAGCAGCTTAGGGGCGGGGAACACTGAAGCTTTCTTT. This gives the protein CASSLGAGNTEAFF.

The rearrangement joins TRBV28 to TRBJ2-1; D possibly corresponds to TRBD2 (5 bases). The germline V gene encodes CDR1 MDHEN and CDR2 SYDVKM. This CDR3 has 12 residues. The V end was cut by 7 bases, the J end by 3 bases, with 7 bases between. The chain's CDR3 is CASKEGYNEQFF. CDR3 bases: TGTGCCAGCAAAGAGGGCTACAATGAGCAGTTCTTC. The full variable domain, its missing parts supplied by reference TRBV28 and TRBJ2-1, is DVKVTQSSRYLVKRTGEKVFLECVQDMDHENMFWYRQDPGLGLRLIYFSYDVKMKEKGDIPEGYSVSREKKERFSLILESASTNQTSMYLCASKEGYNEQFFGPGTRLTVL.

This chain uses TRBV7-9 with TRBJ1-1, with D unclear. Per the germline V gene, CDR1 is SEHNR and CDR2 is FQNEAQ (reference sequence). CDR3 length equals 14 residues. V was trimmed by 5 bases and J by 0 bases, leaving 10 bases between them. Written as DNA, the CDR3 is TGTGCCAGCAGCCCCCAGATCTTGAACACTGAAGCTTTCTTT. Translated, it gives CASSPQILNTEAFF.

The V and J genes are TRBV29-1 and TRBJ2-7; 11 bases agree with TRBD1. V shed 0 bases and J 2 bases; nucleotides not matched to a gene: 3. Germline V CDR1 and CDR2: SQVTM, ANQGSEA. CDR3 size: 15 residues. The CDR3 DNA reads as TGCAGCGTTGAAGATGGGGGACAGGGGGCCTACGAGCAGTACTTC. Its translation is CSVEDGGQGAYEQYF.

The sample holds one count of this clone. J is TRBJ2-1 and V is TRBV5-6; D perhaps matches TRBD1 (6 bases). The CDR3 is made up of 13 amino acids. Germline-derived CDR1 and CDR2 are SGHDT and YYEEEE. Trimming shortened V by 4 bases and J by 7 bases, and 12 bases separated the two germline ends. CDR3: CASSTTDRNEQFF. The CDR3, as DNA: TGTGCCAGCAGCACCACAGACAGGAATGAGCAGTTCTTC.

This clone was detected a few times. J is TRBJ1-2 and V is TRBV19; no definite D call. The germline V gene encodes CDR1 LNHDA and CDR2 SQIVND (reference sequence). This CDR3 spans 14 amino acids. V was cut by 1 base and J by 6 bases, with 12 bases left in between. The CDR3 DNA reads TGTGCCAGTAGTATAGTGCCCCCCTCGGATGGCTACACCTTC. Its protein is CASSIVPPSDGYTF. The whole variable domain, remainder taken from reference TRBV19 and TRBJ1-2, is DGGITQSPKYLFRKEGQNVTLSCEQNLNHDAMYWYRQDPGQGLRLIYYSQIVNDFQKGDIAEGYSVSREKKESFPLTVTSAQKNPTAFYLCASSIVPPSDGYTFGSGTRLTVV.

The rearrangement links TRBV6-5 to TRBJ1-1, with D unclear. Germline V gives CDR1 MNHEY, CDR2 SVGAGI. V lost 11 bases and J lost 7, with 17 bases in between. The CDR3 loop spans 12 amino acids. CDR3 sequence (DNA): TGTGCCGCCCGTAGCCCTCCCCTTGAAGCTTTCTTT. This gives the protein CAARSPPLEAFF.

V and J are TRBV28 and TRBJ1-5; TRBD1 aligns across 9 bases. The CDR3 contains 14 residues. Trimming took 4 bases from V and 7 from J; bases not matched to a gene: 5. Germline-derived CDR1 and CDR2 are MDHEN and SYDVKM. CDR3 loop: CASSSRTGVQPQHF. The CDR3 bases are TGTGCCAGCAGTTCCCGGACAGGGGTGCAGCCCCAGCATTTT.

CDR3 sequence: CSVDQRDLETQYF. The DNA for the CDR3 is TGCAGCGTCGATCAGCGGGATCTAGAGACCCAGTACTTC. The J gene is TRBJ2-5, the V gene TRBV29-1; 7 nucleotides match TRBD2. This CDR3 contains 13 residues. J gave up 4 bases and V 6 bases, and 8 bases lay outside the gene matches. Germline lookup yields CDR1 SQVTM and CDR2 ANQGSEA.

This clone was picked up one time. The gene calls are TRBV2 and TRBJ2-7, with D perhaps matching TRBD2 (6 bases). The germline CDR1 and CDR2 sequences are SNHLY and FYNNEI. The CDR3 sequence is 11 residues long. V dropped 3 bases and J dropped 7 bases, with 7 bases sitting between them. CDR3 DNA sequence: TGTGCCAGCAGTGAGGCGGGGGAGCAGTACTTC. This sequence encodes CASSEAGEQYF.

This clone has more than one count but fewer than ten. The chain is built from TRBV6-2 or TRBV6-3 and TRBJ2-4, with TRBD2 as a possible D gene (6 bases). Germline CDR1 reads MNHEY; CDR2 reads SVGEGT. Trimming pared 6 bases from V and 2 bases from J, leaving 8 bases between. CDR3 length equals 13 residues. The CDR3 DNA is TGTGCCAGCAGCCGGGACTCCAAAAACATTCAGTACTTC. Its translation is CASSRDSKNIQYF.

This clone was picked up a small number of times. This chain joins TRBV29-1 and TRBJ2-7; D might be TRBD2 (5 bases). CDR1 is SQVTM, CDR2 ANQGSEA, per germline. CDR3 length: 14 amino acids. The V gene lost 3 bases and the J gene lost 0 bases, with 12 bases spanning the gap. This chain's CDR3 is CSVEERHSSYEQYF. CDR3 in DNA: TGCAGCGTTGAGGAGCGGCATAGCTCCTACGAGCAGTACTTC.

The chain's CDR3 is CASSLGTVNQPQHF. DNA of the CDR3: TGCGCCAGCAGCCTAGGGACAGTGAATCAGCCCCAGCATTTT. The chain links TRBV5-1 to TRBJ1-5, with 7 nucleotides matching TRBD1. This CDR3 region has 14 residues. Germline CDR1 and CDR2: SGHRS and YFSETQ. V was pared by 4 bases and J by 4 bases, with 5 bases of the junction left unmatched.

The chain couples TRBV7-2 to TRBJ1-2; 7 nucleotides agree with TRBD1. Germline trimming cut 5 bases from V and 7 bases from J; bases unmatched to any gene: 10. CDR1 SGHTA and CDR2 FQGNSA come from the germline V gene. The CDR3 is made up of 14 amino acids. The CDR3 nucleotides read TGTGCCAGCAGCCTTACGACAGGGCATCGTGGCTACACCTTC. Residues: CASSLTTGHRGYTF.

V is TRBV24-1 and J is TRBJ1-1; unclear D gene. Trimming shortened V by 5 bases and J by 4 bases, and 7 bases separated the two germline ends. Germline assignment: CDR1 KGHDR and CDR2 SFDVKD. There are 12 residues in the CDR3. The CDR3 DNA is TGTGCCACCAGTGCCCCGGGCACTGAAGCTTTCTTT. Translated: CATSAPGTEAFF.

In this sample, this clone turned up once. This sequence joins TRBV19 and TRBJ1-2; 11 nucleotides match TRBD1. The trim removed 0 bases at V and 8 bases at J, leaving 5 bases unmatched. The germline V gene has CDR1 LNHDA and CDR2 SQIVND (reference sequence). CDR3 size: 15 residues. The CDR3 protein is CASSIDPGQGDGYTF. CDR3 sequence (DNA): TGTGCCAGTAGTATAGATCCGGGACAGGGGGACGGCTACACCTTC.

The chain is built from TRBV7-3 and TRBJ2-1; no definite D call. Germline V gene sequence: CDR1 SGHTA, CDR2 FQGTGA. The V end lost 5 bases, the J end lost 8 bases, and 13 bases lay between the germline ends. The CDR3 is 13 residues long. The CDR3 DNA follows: TGTGCCAGCAGCGCCTTGCCTGAGGATGAGCAGTTCTTC. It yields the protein CASSALPEDEQFF.

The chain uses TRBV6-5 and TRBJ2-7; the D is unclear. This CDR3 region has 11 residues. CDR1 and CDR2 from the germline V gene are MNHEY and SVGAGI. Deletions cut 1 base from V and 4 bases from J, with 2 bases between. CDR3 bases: TGTGCCAGCAGTTACTTATACGAGCAGTACTTC. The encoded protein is CASSYLYEQYF.